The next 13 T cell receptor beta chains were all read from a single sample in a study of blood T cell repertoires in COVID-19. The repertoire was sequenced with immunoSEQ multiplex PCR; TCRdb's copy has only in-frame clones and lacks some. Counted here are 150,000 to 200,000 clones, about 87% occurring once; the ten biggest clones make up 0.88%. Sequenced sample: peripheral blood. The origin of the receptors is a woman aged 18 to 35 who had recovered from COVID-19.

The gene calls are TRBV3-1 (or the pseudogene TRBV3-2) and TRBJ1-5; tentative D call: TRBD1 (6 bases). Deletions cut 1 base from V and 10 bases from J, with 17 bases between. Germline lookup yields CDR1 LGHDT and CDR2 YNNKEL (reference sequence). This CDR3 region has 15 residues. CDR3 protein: CASSQGTVSHRPQHF. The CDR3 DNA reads TGTGCCAGCAGCCAAGGGACAGTTTCGCACCGACCCCAGCATTTT.

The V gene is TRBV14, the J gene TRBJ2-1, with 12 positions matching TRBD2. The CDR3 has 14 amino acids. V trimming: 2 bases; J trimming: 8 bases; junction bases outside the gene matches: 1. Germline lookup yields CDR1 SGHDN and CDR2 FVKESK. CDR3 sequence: CASSQLAGGDEQFF. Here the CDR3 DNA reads TGTGCCAGCAGCCAACTAGCGGGGGGGGATGAGCAGTTCTTC.

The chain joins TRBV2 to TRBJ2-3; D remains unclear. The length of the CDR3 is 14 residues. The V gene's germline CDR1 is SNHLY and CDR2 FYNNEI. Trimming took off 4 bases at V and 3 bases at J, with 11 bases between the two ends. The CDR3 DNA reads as TGTGCCAGCAGTGGTACGTCAGGTACAGATACGCAGTATTTT. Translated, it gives CASSGTSGTDTQYF.

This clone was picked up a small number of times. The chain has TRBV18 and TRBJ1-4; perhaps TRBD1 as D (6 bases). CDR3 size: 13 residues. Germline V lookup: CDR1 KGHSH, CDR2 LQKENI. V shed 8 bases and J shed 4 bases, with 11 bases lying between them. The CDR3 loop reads CASRGHLNEKLFF. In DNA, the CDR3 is TGTGCCAGCAGGGGACACCTTAATGAAAAACTGTTTTTT.

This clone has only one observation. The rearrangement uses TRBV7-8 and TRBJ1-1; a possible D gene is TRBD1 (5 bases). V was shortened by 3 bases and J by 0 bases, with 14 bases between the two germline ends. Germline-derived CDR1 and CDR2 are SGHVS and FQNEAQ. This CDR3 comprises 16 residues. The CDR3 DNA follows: TGTGCCAGCAGCTTGTCCGTTGGGGGGTTGAACACTGAAGCTTTCTTT. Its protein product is CASSLSVGGLNTEAFF.

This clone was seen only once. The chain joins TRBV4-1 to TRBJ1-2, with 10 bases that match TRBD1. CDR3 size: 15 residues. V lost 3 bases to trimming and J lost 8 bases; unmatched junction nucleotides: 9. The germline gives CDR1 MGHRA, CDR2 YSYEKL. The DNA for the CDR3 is TGCGCCAGCAGCCAGGAGCCGACAGGGGGCCGAGGCTACACCTTC. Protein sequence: CASSQEPTGGRGYTF.

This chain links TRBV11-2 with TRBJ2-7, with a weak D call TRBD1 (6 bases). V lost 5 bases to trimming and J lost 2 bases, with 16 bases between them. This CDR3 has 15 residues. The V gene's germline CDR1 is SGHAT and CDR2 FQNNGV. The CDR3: CASSRPGTSPYEQYF. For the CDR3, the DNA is TGTGCCAGCAGCCGCCCCGGGACATCGCCCTACGAGCAGTACTTC. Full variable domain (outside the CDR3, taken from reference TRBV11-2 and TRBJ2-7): EAGVAQSPRYKIIEKRQSVAFWCNPISGHATLYWYQQILGQGPKLLIQFQNNGVVDDSQLPKDRFSAERLKGVDSTLKIQPAKLEDSAVYLCASSRPGTSPYEQYFGPGTRLTVT.

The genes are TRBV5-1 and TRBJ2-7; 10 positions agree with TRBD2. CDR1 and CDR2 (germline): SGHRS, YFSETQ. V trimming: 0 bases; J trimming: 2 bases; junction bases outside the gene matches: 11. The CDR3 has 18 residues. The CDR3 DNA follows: TGCGCCAGCAGCTTGGGGCTAGCGGGGGCACCATCCGCCTACGAGCAGTACTTC. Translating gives CASSLGLAGAPSAYEQYF.

CDR3 protein: CASTSGGVGTEAFF. CDR3 in DNA: TGTGCCAGTACCTCGGGGGGGGTAGGAACTGAAGCTTTCTTT. This chain joins TRBV19 and TRBJ1-1; D might be TRBD1 (5 bases). Looked up from germline, CDR1 is LNHDA and CDR2 is SQIVND (reference sequence). Trimming shortened V by 7 bases and J by 5 bases, and 17 bases separated the two germline ends. This CDR3 is built from 14 residues.

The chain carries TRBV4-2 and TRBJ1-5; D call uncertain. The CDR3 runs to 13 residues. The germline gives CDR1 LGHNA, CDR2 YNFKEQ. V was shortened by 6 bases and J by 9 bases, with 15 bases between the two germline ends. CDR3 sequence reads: CASRRTAAGPQHF. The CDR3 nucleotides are TGTGCCAGCAGACGGACCGCTGCGGGGCCCCAGCATTTT.

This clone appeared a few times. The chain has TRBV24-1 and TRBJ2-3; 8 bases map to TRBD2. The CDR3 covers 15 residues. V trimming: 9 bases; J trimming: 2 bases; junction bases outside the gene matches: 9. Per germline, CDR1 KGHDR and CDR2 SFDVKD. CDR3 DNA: TGTGCCACCGCCGGGAGGGACGGATACACAGATACGCAGTATTTT. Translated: CATAGRDGYTDTQYF.

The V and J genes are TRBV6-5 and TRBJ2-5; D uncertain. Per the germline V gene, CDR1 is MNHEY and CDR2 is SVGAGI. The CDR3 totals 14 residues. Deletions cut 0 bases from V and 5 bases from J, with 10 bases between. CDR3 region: CASSYSSVVETQYF. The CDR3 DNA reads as TGTGCCAGCAGTTACTCGTCGGTTGTCGAGACCCAGTACTTC.

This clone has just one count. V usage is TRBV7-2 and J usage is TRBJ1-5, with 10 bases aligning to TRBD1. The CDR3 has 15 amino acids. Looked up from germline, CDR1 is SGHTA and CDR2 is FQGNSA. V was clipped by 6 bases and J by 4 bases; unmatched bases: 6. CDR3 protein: CASRLGQGWNQPQHF. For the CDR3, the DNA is TGTGCCAGCAGACTGGGACAGGGGTGGAATCAGCCCCAGCATTTT.